A selection of T cell receptor beta chains follows, all from one sample in a study of blood T cell repertoires in COVID-19. Sequencing used immunoSEQ multiplex PCR; TCRdb keeps in-frame clones, though not all of them. The repertoire holds about 49,000 clones, with roughly two thirds as singletons. The sequenced sample was peripheral blood. Receptors originate from a woman in her 70s with acute or convalescent COVID-19. Each CDR3 is given with its conserved first and last residue. A D gene is named only where the DNA matches it firmly. The size of a clone is reported for some rows only, either as once, few or many, or as a class for expanded clones.

abundance	d_gene	j_gene	v_gene	CDR3nt	CDR3aa
NA	TRBD1	TRBJ1-5	TRBV7-2	TGTGCCAGCAGTCGGGACAGCTATAGCAATCAGCCCCAGCATTTT	CASSRDSYSNQPQHF
NA	TRBD1	TRBJ2-3	TRBV29-1	TGCAGTGTGGCGGACAGGGAAAATACGCAGTATTTT	CSVADRENTQYF
NA	NA	TRBJ1-1	TRBV6-5	TGTGCCAGCTTCAACCAGGGTGGGACTGAAGCTTTCTTT	CASFNQGGTEAFF
NA	NA	TRBJ1-4	TRBV3-1/TRBV3-2	TGTGCCAGCAGCCCCCTTGGAGTTGGGGACTTGTTTTTT	CASSPLGVGDLFF
NA	NA	TRBJ1-2	TRBV20-1	TGCAGTGTTTCAGTCGCTTATGGCTACACCTTC	CSVSVAYGYTF
NA	TRBD1	TRBJ2-3	TRBV7-3	TGTGCCAGCAGAGGGCCGAGGACAGGGTATGCGCAATGTGTCGCAGATACGCAGTATTTT	CASRGPRTGYAQCVADTQYF
once	NA	TRBJ1-4	TRBV21-1	TGTGCCAGCAGCAAAGAAGGTACGGGGGAAAAACTGTTTTTT	CASSKEGTGEKLFF
NA	TRBD2	TRBJ2-5	TRBV5-4	TGTGCCAGCAGCCGGGCGGGGACTAGCTATGGAGAGACCCAGTACTTC	CASSRAGTSYGETQYF
NA	TRBD1	TRBJ2-4	TRBV30	TGTGCCTGGAGTAAGGACAGGGTAGTTAACATTCAGTACTTC	CAWSKDRVVNIQYF
NA	NA	TRBJ2-5	TRBV9	TGTGCCAGCACCAGAGCGGACCAAGAGACCCAGTACTTC	CASTRADQETQYF
NA	NA	TRBJ2-7	TRBV30	TGTGCCTGGACACGGCGGGGAAGATCCTACGAGCAGTACTTC	CAWTRRGRSYEQYF
NA	NA	TRBJ2-4	TRBV5-6	TGTGCCAGCAGCTTGGCCGGACAGTTTCTAGCCAAAAACATTCAGTACTTC	CASSLAGQFLAKNIQYF
few	NA	TRBJ2-1	TRBV2	TGTGCCAGCGTAGCAGCGGATCGGTACAATGAGCAGTTCTTC	CASVAADRYNEQFF
NA	TRBD2	TRBJ2-5	TRBV6-6	TGTGCCAGCAGTTACGCGGGAGGCCAAGAGACCCAGTACTTC	CASSYAGGQETQYF
NA	NA	TRBJ1-5	TRBV28	TGTGCCAGCAGTTTATCCTGGAGAGGGCAGCCCCAGCATTTT	CASSLSWRGQPQHF
NA	NA	TRBJ2-7	TRBV4-1	TGCGCCAGCAGCCACAGGGAAGCCTACGAGCAGTACTTC	CASSHREAYEQYF
NA	TRBD2	TRBJ2-5	TRBV6-5	TGTGCCAGCAGTTACGTAGCGGGTCAAGAGACCCAGTACTTC	CASSYVAGQETQYF
NA	TRBD1	TRBJ1-6	TRBV5-1	TGCGCCAGCAGCTCCGGCCGTCTGACAGGGGGCCTTAGTTCACCCCTCCACTTT	CASSSGRLTGGLSSPLHF
NA	TRBD2	TRBJ2-3	TRBV25-1	TGTGCCAGCACTCCGGGACTAGCGGGAGGGCTAGATACGCAGTATTTT	CASTPGLAGGLDTQYF
NA	NA	TRBJ2-1	TRBV3-1/TRBV3-2	TGTGCCAGCAGCCAAGGGAGAGATGAGCAGTTCTTC	CASSQGRDEQFF
NA	NA	TRBJ2-4	TRBV18	TGTGCCAGCTCAGTAGGAGGGGCGGCTAACATTCAGTACTTC	CASSVGGAANIQYF
NA	TRBD2	TRBJ2-1	TRBV7-3	TGTGCCAGCAGCTTAATGGGCGGGAGGGGGCACAATGAGCAGTTCTTC	CASSLMGGRGHNEQFF
NA	NA	TRBJ2-5	TRBV3-1/TRBV3-2	TGTGCCAGCAGCCAAGATGCGGGCCAGAACCAAGAGACCCAGTACTTC	CASSQDAGQNQETQYF
NA	TRBD2	TRBJ2-3	TRBV5-1	TGCGCCAGCAGCTTGGCCTTGACTAGCGGGAATGAGATCACAGATACGCAGTATTTT	CASSLALTSGNEITDTQYF
once	TRBD2	TRBJ2-1	TRBV29-1	TGCAGCGTTGAGGGGGGGGCCTACAATGAGCAGTTCTTC	CSVEGGAYNEQFF
NA	TRBD1	TRBJ2-5	TRBV20-1	TGCAGTGCCAGTACCGGACAGGGACAAGAGACCCAGTACTTC	CSASTGQGQETQYF
NA	TRBD2	TRBJ2-1	TRBV6-2/TRBV6-3	TGTGCCAGCAGTTACGGTGGGAGGGGCAATGAGCAGTTCTTC	CASSYGGRGNEQFF
NA	NA	TRBJ1-1	TRBV3-1/TRBV3-2	TGTGCCAGCAGCCAAGTTGGAGGGGTAGGGAACACTGAAGCTTTCTTT	CASSQVGGVGNTEAFF
NA	TRBD2	TRBJ2-6	TRBV9	TGTGCCAGCAGCGTAGCTACGGGGGGAGCAGGGGCCAACGTCCTGACTTTC	CASSVATGGAGANVLTF
many	NA	TRBJ1-6	TRBV4-1	TGCGCCAGCAGCCAAGGGGCCCCAGGGGCGCGGTCACCCCTCCACTTT	CASSQGAPGARSPLHF
NA	TRBD1	TRBJ2-2	TRBV5-4	TGTGCCAGCAGCGGTGGACAGGGGTGGTTCACCGGGGAGCTGTTTTTT	CASSGGQGWFTGELFF
NA	TRBD2	TRBJ2-1	TRBV3-1/TRBV3-2	TGTGCCAGCAGCCAGCCCCTTAGCGGGAGGTCTTACAATGAGCAGTTCTTC	CASSQPLSGRSYNEQFF
once	TRBD1	TRBJ1-5	TRBV5-1	TGCGCCAGCAGCCCCGGGACAGTCTTTAGCAATCAGCCCCAGCATTTT	CASSPGTVFSNQPQHF
NA	TRBD2	TRBJ2-5	TRBV5-1	TGCGCCAGCAGCGAACGGGGAGGGCAAGAGACCCAGTACTTC	CASSERGGQETQYF
NA	NA	TRBJ2-4	TRBV28	TGTGCCAGCAGTTTCGAGGGAGCCAAAAACATTCAGTACTTC	CASSFEGAKNIQYF
few	NA	TRBJ1-3	TRBV7-9	TGTGCCAGCAGCTTAGCAGCGTCGGCTGGAAACACCATATATTTT	CASSLAASAGNTIYF
NA	TRBD2	TRBJ2-1	TRBV5-1	TGCGCCAGCAGGGAGCGGGGGGTAGACGATGAGCAGTTCTTC	CASRERGVDDEQFF